Listed below are T cell receptor beta chains from one sample, sequenced in a study of post-analysis software for immune sequencing data. TCRdb passed the PCR reads through MiXCR, listing each CDR3 protein once. The repertoire holds roughly 650,000 distinct CDR3 sequences, with around 64% as singletons. Source material: blood. Every receptor here comes from a girl aged 2-10 years with multiple sclerosis. CDR3s include the opening cysteine and the closing phenylalanine or tryptophan. D genes are given only for firm matches. Clone size is not always given. Where it is, it says once, few, many or a class for expanded clones.

D,J,V,size,DNA,CDR3
.,TRBJ1-1,TRBV12-3/TRBV12-4,few,TGTGCCAGCAGTTTACACGCTGGGGGCTTTGGGGGAGCTTTCTTT,CASSLHAGGFGGAFF
TRBD1,TRBJ1-4,TRBV6-5,.,TGTGCCAGCAGTTCCCCGGGACAGGGGGCGAAGCGTGAAAAACTGTTTTTT,CASSSPGQGAKREKLFF
.,TRBJ2-1,TRBV6-2/TRBV6-3,.,TGTGCCAGCAGTTACCGACAGCGAAAAGGGGGGAATGAGCAGTTCTTC,CASSYRQRKGGNEQFF
.,TRBJ1-1,TRBV6-4,.,TGTGCCAGCAGTGTCACAGAGGACACTGAAGCTTTCTTT,CASSVTEDTEAFF
.,TRBJ2-3,TRBV7-7,few,TGTGCCAGCAGCTTAACCTACACAGATACGCAGTATTTT,CASSLTYTDTQYF
.,TRBJ1-4,TRBV20-1,.,TGCAGTGCTAGAGCCCCGACCGGTAATGAAAAACGGTTTTTT,CSARAPTGNEKRFF
TRBD1,TRBJ1-2,TRBV6-5,.,TGTGCCAGCAGTTACTCGGCACAGGGGGACTATGGCTACACCTTC,CASSYSAQGDYGYTF
.,TRBJ2-1,TRBV20-1,.,TGCAGTGCTTTGGTGGTCTCCTACAATGAGCAGTTCTTC,CSALVVSYNEQFF
.,TRBJ1-2,TRBV6-5,.,TGTGCCAGCAGGCCCCAGGAATTCTATGGCTACACCTTC,CASRPQEFYGYTF
.,TRBJ1-1,TRBV7-9,few,TGTGCCAGCAGCTTAGGAGACGGGTTAGCTTTCTTT,CASSLGDGLAFF
TRBD1,TRBJ2-1,TRBV29-1,.,TGCAGCGCGACGTTGGACAGGGACTACAATGAGCAGTTCTTC,CSATLDRDYNEQFF
.,TRBJ2-6,TRBV6-6,.,TGTGCCAGCAGTCACGGTGGTACTGGGGCCAACGTCCTGACTTTC,CASSHGGTGANVLTF
.,TRBJ1-1,TRBV6-5,.,TGTGCCAGCAGTTACTCCAGCTTCGGGGGAGGGACTGAAGCTTTCTTT,CASSYSSFGGGTEAFF
.,TRBJ1-2,TRBV12-3/TRBV12-4,.,TGTGCCAGCAGTCCATCACGGGGGGCGCATGGCTACACCTTC,CASSPSRGAHGYTF
TRBD1,TRBJ2-5,TRBV5-6,.,TGTGCCAGCAGCCTAACCTTTAGACAGGGCGGAGAGACCCAGTACTTC,CASSLTFRQGGETQYF
.,TRBJ2-5,TRBV2,.,TGTGCCAGCAGGCGCGTGGATCCCCAAGAGACCCAGTACTTC,CASRRVDPQETQYF
TRBD2,TRBJ2-6,TRBV5-5,.,TGTGCCAGCAGCTCCGGACTAGCGGGAGGTTCTGGGGCCAACGTCCTGACTTTC,CASSSGLAGGSGANVLTF
.,TRBJ2-3,TRBV20-1,.,TGCAGTGCTAGAACGCGCACAGATACGCAGTATTTT,CSARTRTDTQYF
.,TRBJ2-7,TRBV20-1,.,TGCAGTGCCGGACGGGGACCCTACGAGCAGTACTTC,CSAGRGPYEQYF
TRBD1,TRBJ2-3,TRBV6-5,.,TGTGCCAGCAGTTACTGGCCGACAGGAGGAACAGGGGTGACAGATACGCAGTATTTT,CASSYWPTGGTGVTDTQYF
.,TRBJ2-5,TRBV4-1,few,TGCGCCAGCAGCCAAGTGGGGGTGGGCTCGTACCAAGAGACCCAGTACTTC,CASSQVGVGSYQETQYF
.,TRBJ2-5,TRBV2,once,TGTGCCAGCAGTGAAGATCTAGCGTGGGAAGGGGAGCAGTACTTC,CASSEDLAWEGEQYF
.,TRBJ1-2,TRBV2,few,TGTGCCAGCAGACACCGGGACTCAGCCTCCTATGGCTACACCTTC,CASRHRDSASYGYTF
.,TRBJ2-7,TRBV3-1,.,TGTGCCAGCAGCCAAGAAGGTAACTCCTACGAGCAGTACTTC,CASSQEGNSYEQYF
.,TRBJ2-5,TRBV10-3,.,TGTGCCATCAGTTGGACACCCCAAGAGACCCAGTACTTC,CAISWTPQETQYF
.,TRBJ2-3,TRBV29-1,once,TGCAGCGTTGTTCAGATACAAGATACGCAGTATTTT,CSVVQIQDTQYF
TRBD1,TRBJ1-2,TRBV29-1,.,TGCAGCACGGGACAGGTCTATGGCTACACCTTC,CSTGQVYGYTF
.,TRBJ1-2,TRBV5-5,.,TGTGCCAGCAGCTCGCGTCGGGGGGAGGGGATCTATGGCTACACCTTC,CASSSRRGEGIYGYTF
TRBD2,TRBJ2-1,TRBV10-3,.,TGTGCCATCAGTGAATTCGGGACTAGCGGGAGGGGTGAGCAGTTCTTC,CAISEFGTSGRGEQFF
TRBD1,TRBJ2-1,TRBV5-1,.,TGCGCCAGCAGCTCAGGACAGGGAGCCTCACTCGATGAGCAGTTCTTC,CASSSGQGASLDEQFF
.,TRBJ1-4,TRBV29-1,.,TGCAGCGTCCAAGGTGGCGCAACTAATGAAAAACTGTTTTTT,CSVQGGATNEKLFF